The 30 T cell receptor beta chains listed next were all sequenced from one sample in a study of persistence of HIV-infected CD4 T cells. The stimulus was an HIV-1 Gag 15-mer peptide pool, 0.8 to 1 ug/peptide/mL. Responding CD4+ T cells were sorted by upregulation of both CD40 ligand and CD69. This was the immunoSEQ version 4 assay in survey mode. Assay: immunoSEQ multiplex PCR; the TCRdb copy retains only in-frame clones and omits some. The sample records some 30,000 clones, roughly 70% being singletons. These TCRs' antigens remain unknown. Sequencing was performed on CD4+ T cells sorted from PBMCs after 18-hour stimulation, taken from a patient who received antiretroviral therapy. All receptors come from an adult man with HIV who was CMV-seropositive.

This clone was seen only once. The gene calls are TRBV5-1 and TRBJ2-2, with D perhaps TRBD2 (5 bases). The CDR3 is 14 residues long. Per the germline V gene, CDR1 is SGHRS and CDR2 is YFSETQ. V gave up 2 bases and J gave up 1 base, with 6 bases separating them. The CDR3, as DNA: TGCGCCAGCAGCTTCCGGGAGAACACCGGGGAGCTGTTTTTT. Translation gives CASSFRENTGELFF.

This chain uses TRBV2 with TRBJ2-3; 10 positions match TRBD1. Germline V lookup: CDR1 SNHLY, CDR2 FYNNEI. There are 17 residues in the CDR3. With V trimmed by 7 bases and J by 3 bases, 13 bases remained unmatched. The CDR3 bases are TGTGCCAGCAAAACCTTGTTGGGGGGACAGGGGACAGATACGCAGTATTTT. Translation: CASKTLLGGQGTDTQYF.

This sequence joins TRBV7-9 and TRBJ2-3; D is undetermined. The CDR3 has 17 amino acids. Trimming pared 5 bases from V and 2 bases from J, leaving 20 bases between. Per the germline V gene, CDR1 is SEHNR and CDR2 is FQNEAQ (reference sequence). The CDR3 loop reads CASSPRDLGGNTDTQYF. In DNA, the CDR3 is TGTGCCAGCAGCCCCCGTGATTTGGGCGGCAACACAGATACGCAGTATTTT.

The chain employs TRBV10-3 and TRBJ1-4; D perhaps matches TRBD1 (5 bases). CDR3 length: 16 amino acids. Germline CDR1 is ENHRY and CDR2 is SYGVKD. Trimming removed 2 bases from V and 8 bases from J, with 18 bases in between. This chain's CDR3 is CAISEGDARAGEKLFF. DNA of the CDR3: TGTGCCATCAGTGAGGGGGACGCTCGGGCAGGCGAAAAACTGTTTTTT.

The J gene is TRBJ2-3, the V gene TRBV20-1; D ambiguous. The CDR3 extends over 12 amino acids. Germline loops: CDR1 DFQATT, CDR2 SNEGSKA (reference sequence). Trimming removed 3 bases from V and 1 base from J, with 5 bases in between. The CDR3 DNA follows: TGCAGTGCTAGTAGAGGCACAGATACGCAGTATTTT. Translated: CSASRGTDTQYF.

V gene TRBV19 combines with J gene TRBJ2-6; no reliable D call. Deletions cut 8 bases from V and 2 bases from J, with 7 bases between. Germline values: CDR1 LNHDA, CDR2 SQIVND (reference sequence). This CDR3 contains 13 residues. The CDR3 reads CASGPTGANVLTF. The CDR3 region has the DNA TGTGCCAGTGGGCCTACTGGGGCCAACGTCCTGACTTTC.

The CDR3 here is CATSDPRTGSQPQHF. For the CDR3, the DNA is TGTGCCACCAGTGATCCCCGGACAGGAAGCCAGCCCCAGCATTTT. The V gene is TRBV24-1, the J gene TRBJ1-5; 7 positions agree with TRBD1. This CDR3 region has 15 residues. Per germline, CDR1 KGHDR and CDR2 SFDVKD. V shed 3 bases and J 7 bases; nucleotides not matched to a gene: 8.

The chain joins TRBV28 to TRBJ1-1, with D possibly TRBD1 on 5 matching bases. The V gene's germline CDR1 is MDHEN and CDR2 SYDVKM. The length of the CDR3 is 14 residues. Trimming left V 4 bases short and J 5 bases short, with 14 bases between. The CDR3 spells CASSSGGRGTEAFF. The CDR3 bases are TGTGCCAGCAGTTCCGGGGGGAGGGGAACTGAAGCTTTCTTT.

J is TRBJ2-2 and V is TRBV6-5, with D perhaps matching TRBD1 (5 bases). The CDR3 loop spans 14 amino acids. Trimming removed 6 bases from V and 4 bases from J, with 12 bases in between. Germline V gene lookup returns CDR1 MNHEY and CDR2 SVGAGI. CDR3 loop: CASRGPRATGELFF. CDR3 in DNA: TGTGCCAGCAGAGGGCCCAGGGCCACCGGGGAGCTGTTTTTT.

The chain couples TRBV4-1 to TRBJ1-2; 7 nucleotides align to TRBD1. With V trimmed by 4 bases and J by 0 bases, 11 bases remained unmatched. This CDR3 spans 17 amino acids. Germline values: CDR1 MGHRA, CDR2 YSYEKL. The CDR3 is CASSPRDSPEANYGYTF. The CDR3 DNA sequence: TGCGCCAGCAGCCCTAGGGACAGCCCCGAAGCTAACTATGGCTACACCTTC.

The chain is built from TRBV15 and TRBJ2-1; D gene uncertain. CDR1 and CDR2 from the germline V gene are LNHNV and YYDKDF (reference sequence). V shed 5 bases and J shed 7 bases, with 15 bases lying between them. This CDR3 has 14 residues. CDR3 in amino acids: CATSRGELGNEQFF. CDR3 coding DNA: TGTGCCACCAGCCGTGGGGAATTGGGGAATGAGCAGTTCTTC.

J is TRBJ1-5 and V is TRBV28; weak D call: TRBD1 (5 bases). CDR3 length equals 14 residues. V lost 5 bases and J 11 bases, leaving 19 bases between the germline ends. Germline V gene data show CDR1 as MDHEN and CDR2 as SYDVKM. The CDR3 protein is CASSGDGSIRTQHF. CDR3 nucleotides: TGTGCCAGCAGTGGGGACGGCTCAATCAGGACCCAGCATTTT.

The chain uses TRBV5-8 and TRBJ2-7; a possible D gene is TRBD2 (7 bases). V lost 7 bases and J 2 bases, leaving 22 bases between the germline ends. The CDR3 is 16 amino acids. Germline-derived CDR1 and CDR2 are SGHTS and YDEGEE. The CDR3 loop is CASSDAGGPRAYEQYF. CDR3 nucleotide sequence: TGTGCCAGCTCCGACGCCGGGGGGCCTAGGGCCTACGAGCAGTACTTC.

V is TRBV19 and J is TRBJ1-1; 7 bases line up with TRBD1. Germline trimming cut 5 bases from V and 0 bases from J; bases unmatched to any gene: 6. This CDR3 spans 15 amino acids. Germline CDR1 LNHDA, CDR2 SQIVND (reference sequence). The CDR3 here is CASSSPGQMNTEAFF. The CDR3, as DNA: TGTGCCAGTAGTTCACCGGGACAGATGAACACTGAAGCTTTCTTT.

V usage is TRBV5-4 and J usage is TRBJ1-1; the match to TRBD1 covers 9 bases. The CDR3 length is 15 residues. Looked up from germline, CDR1 is SGHNT and CDR2 is YYREEE (reference sequence). The ends lost 4 bases at V and 7 bases at J; junction bases unmatched: 11. CDR3 sequence reads: CASSPEPQGASEAFF. CDR3 DNA sequence: TGTGCCAGCAGCCCAGAGCCACAGGGGGCGAGTGAAGCTTTCTTT. Full variable domain (outside the CDR3, taken from reference TRBV5-4 and TRBJ1-1): ETGVTQSPTHLIKTRGQQVTLRCSSQSGHNTVSWYQQALGQGPQFIFQYYREEENGRGNFPPRFSGLQFPNYSSELNVNALELDDSALYLCASSPEPQGASEAFFGQGTRLTVV.

The chain joins TRBV6-5 to TRBJ1-1, with D perhaps matching TRBD1 (5 bases). Trimming left V 6 bases short and J 6 bases short, with 17 bases between. CDR3 length: 14 residues. CDR1 is MNHEY, CDR2 SVGAGI, per germline. The CDR3 protein is CASRRGFETAEAFF. CDR3 nucleotide sequence: TGTGCCAGCAGGAGGGGCTTTGAGACCGCTGAAGCTTTCTTT.

V usage is TRBV20-1 and J usage is TRBJ2-7; D not resolved. Germline V CDR1 and CDR2: DFQATT, SNEGSKA (reference sequence). V dropped 3 bases and J dropped 2 bases, with 14 bases sitting between them. CDR3 length equals 14 residues. The CDR3 spells CSASPPGRPYEQYF. CDR3 nucleotides: TGCAGTGCTAGTCCCCCTGGCAGGCCCTACGAGCAGTACTTC.

The rearrangement links TRBV5-4 to TRBJ1-1; D may be TRBD1 (5 bases). The germline V and J ends were trimmed by 0 bases and 0 bases, with 9 bases remaining between them. Germline CDR1 and CDR2: SGHNT and YYREEE (reference sequence). This CDR3 has 15 residues. CDR3 residues: CASSLVTGMNTEAFF. In nucleotides, the CDR3 is TGTGCCAGCAGCTTGGTAACAGGTATGAACACTGAAGCTTTCTTT.

V is TRBV14 and J is TRBJ1-5; tentatively, D is TRBD1 (5 bases). From germline, CDR1 is SGHDN and CDR2 FVKESK. CDR3 length equals 14 residues. Between the trimmed V and J ends, which lost 4 bases and 3 bases, there was a span of 10 bases. This chain's CDR3 is CASSLSGSNQPQHF. Here the CDR3 DNA reads TGTGCCAGCAGCCTCTCAGGGTCCAATCAGCCCCAGCATTTT.

This chain connects TRBV5-6 to TRBJ2-7, with D possibly being TRBD2 (6 bases). The CDR3 contains 13 residues. Trimming took 2 bases from V and 0 from J, leaving 6 bases between them. The germline CDR1 and CDR2 sequences are SGHDT and YYEEEE. The CDR3 loop is CASSFGSSYEQYF. The CDR3 bases are TGTGCCAGCAGCTTCGGGAGCTCCTACGAGCAGTACTTC.

This chain uses TRBV28 with TRBJ2-2; D remains ambiguous. V was clipped by 2 bases and J by 5 bases, with 6 bases between them. There are 13 residues in the CDR3. Germline assignment: CDR1 MDHEN and CDR2 SYDVKM. CDR3 DNA: TGTGCCAGCAGTTTAGGGGTAACCGGGGAGCTGTTTTTT. This encodes CASSLGVTGELFF.

This clone appeared once. V and J are TRBV6-5 and TRBJ1-5, with D uncertain. Germline-derived CDR1 and CDR2 are MNHEY and SVGAGI. CDR3 length: 13 residues. Trimming shortened V by 11 bases and J by 4 bases, and 15 bases separated the two germline ends. The chain's CDR3 is CAGSGRVNQPQHF. DNA for the CDR3: TGTGCCGGCTCCGGACGGGTTAATCAGCCCCAGCATTTT.

This rearrangement joins TRBV6-5 to TRBJ2-7; a weak D match, TRBD2 (6 bases). Germline CDR1 is MNHEY and CDR2 is SVGAGI. Trimming removed 5 bases from V and 3 bases from J, with 17 bases in between. This CDR3 is 15 amino acids long. The DNA of the CDR3 is TGTGCCAGCAGTCGTGGAGGGGCAGGCAGCTACGAGCAGTACTTC. Encoded protein: CASSRGGAGSYEQYF.

This rearrangement joins TRBV28 to TRBJ2-7; TRBD1 matches 10 bases. The CDR3 runs to 17 residues. J gave up 2 bases and V 6 bases, and 13 bases lay outside the gene matches. Per germline, CDR1 MDHEN and CDR2 SYDVKM. DNA of the CDR3: TGTGCCAGCAGGAACCAGGGACAGGGGAAAATCACCTACGAGCAGTACTTC. It is translated as CASRNQGQGKITYEQYF.

This clone has just one count. The genes are TRBV18 and TRBJ1-2; 7 positions match TRBD1. Germline V CDR1 and CDR2: KGHSH, LQKENI. Trimming removed 2 bases from V and 7 bases from J; junction bases left unmatched: 13. This CDR3 region has 16 residues. For the CDR3, the DNA is TGTGCCAGCTCACCAGTAGGTCAACAGGGGTCGAGTGGCTACACCTTC. This codes for CASSPVGQQGSSGYTF.

V is TRBV2 and J is TRBJ2-7, with D possibly called TRBD1 or TRBD2 (5 bases each). V gave up 6 bases and J gave up 7 bases, with 13 bases separating them. Per germline, CDR1 SNHLY and CDR2 FYNNEI. The CDR3 is 12 amino acids. The CDR3 DNA reads TGTGCCAGCAGACAGGAGGCTAGGGAGCAGTACTTC. This codes for CASRQEAREQYF.

J is TRBJ1-6 and V is TRBV6-5, with TRBD1 identical over 7 bases. The CDR3 is 15 amino acids. The germline gives CDR1 MNHEY, CDR2 SVGAGI. J gave up 0 bases and V 6 bases, and 2 bases lay outside the gene matches. Here the CDR3 reads CASRSGGSYNSPLHF. DNA for the CDR3: TGTGCCAGCAGATCAGGGGGCTCCTATAATTCACCCCTCCACTTT.

The chain's CDR3 is CASSNPLRDRGNEQFF. DNA for the CDR3: TGTGCCAGCAGCAACCCCTTGAGGGACCGTGGGAATGAGCAGTTCTTC. The gene calls are TRBV9 and TRBJ2-1; the D call may be TRBD1 or TRBD2 (5 bases each). The germline V gene has CDR1 SGDLS and CDR2 YYNGEE. Deletions cut 4 bases from V and 7 bases from J, with 21 bases between. The CDR3 length is 16 residues.

A few counts support this clone. J is TRBJ2-7 and V is TRBV6-5; D ambiguous. This CDR3 is built from 15 residues. Germline-derived CDR1 and CDR2 are MNHEY and SVGAGI. Trimming cost V 5 bases and J 1 base, with 15 bases left between them. CDR3 DNA sequence: TGTGCCAGCAGTCCCGTGTCTTCGAATTCCTACGAGCAGTACTTC. It is translated as CASSPVSSNSYEQYF.

This clone has a handful of counts. The genes are TRBV21-1 and TRBJ1-5. TRBV21-1 is noted as a pseudogene. CDR3 size: 17 residues. The CDR3 loop is CASSKLREALRNQPQHF. For the CDR3, the DNA is TGTGCCAGCAGCAAATTACGGGAGGCTCTCCGCAATCAGCCCCAGCATTTT.